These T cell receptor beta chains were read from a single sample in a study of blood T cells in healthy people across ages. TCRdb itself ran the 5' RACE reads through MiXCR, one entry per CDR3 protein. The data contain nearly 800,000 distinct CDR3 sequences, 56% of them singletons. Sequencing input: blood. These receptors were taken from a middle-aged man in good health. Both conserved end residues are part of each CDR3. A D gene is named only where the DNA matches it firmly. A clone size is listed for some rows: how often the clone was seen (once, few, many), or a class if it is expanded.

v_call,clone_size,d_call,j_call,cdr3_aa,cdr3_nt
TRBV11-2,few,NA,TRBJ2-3,CASSLYVLGDTQYF,TGTGCCAGCAGCTTATATGTGCTAGGAGATACGCAGTATTTT
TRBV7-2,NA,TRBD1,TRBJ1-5,CASSLGQGWQPQHF,TGTGCCAGCAGCTTGGGACAGGGATGGCAGCCCCAGCATTTT
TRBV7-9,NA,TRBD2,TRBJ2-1,CASSPRLAGGPEQFF,TGTGCCAGCAGCCCCCGACTAGCGGGAGGTCCCGAGCAGTTCTTC
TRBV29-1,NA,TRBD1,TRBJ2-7,CSVRTGTGTQQYF,TGCAGCGTAAGGACAGGGACAGGGACACAGCAGTACTTC
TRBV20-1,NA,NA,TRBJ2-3,CSADPQNPGVLMADTQYF,TGCAGTGCCGACCCACAGAATCCCGGAGTGCTCATGGCGGATACGCAGTATTTT
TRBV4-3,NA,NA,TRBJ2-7,CASSLKVGVKVHEQYF,TGCGCCAGCAGTCTGAAAGTAGGGGTAAAAGTCCACGAGCAGTACTTC
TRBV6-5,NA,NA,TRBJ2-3,CASSYGGANTDTQYF,TGTGCCAGCAGTTACGGGGGGGCGAATACAGATACGCAGTATTTT
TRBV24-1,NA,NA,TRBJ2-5,CATSAASQETQYF,TGTGCCACCAGTGCGGCCAGCCAAGAGACCCAGTACTTC
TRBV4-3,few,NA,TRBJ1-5,CASSQGGENQPQHF,TGCGCCAGCAGCCAGGGAGGGGAGAATCAGCCCCAGCATTTT
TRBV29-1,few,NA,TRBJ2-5,CSVDSSEWTQYF,TGCAGCGTAGACAGCTCCGAATGGACCCAGTACTTC
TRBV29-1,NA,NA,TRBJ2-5,CSVDPGQETQYF,TGCAGCGTTGATCCGGGGCAAGAGACCCAGTACTTC
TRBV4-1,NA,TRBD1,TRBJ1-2,CASSQELAGGYGYTF,TGCGCCAGCAGCCAAGAGTTAGCAGGGGGCTATGGCTACACCTTC
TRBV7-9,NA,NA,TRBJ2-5,CASSSTSVRETQYF,TGTGCCAGCAGCTCGACTAGTGTGAGAGAGACCCAGTACTTC
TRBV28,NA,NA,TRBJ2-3,CAIHPASPRTDTQYF,TGTGCCATCCATCCCGCCTCGCCTCGCACAGATACGCAGTATTTT
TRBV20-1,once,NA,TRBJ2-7,CSASFSDYEQYF,TGCAGTGCTAGCTTTAGCGATTACGAGCAGTACTTC
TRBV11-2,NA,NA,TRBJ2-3,CASSLFGLRADTQYF,TGTGCCAGCAGCTTATTCGGGCTGAGGGCAGATACGCAGTATTTT
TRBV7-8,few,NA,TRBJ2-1,CASRHIAHSYNEQFF,TGTGCCAGCAGACACATTGCGCACTCCTACAATGAGCAGTTCTTC
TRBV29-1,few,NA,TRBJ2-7,CSATSSYEQYF,TGCAGCGCAACAAGCTCCTACGAGCAGTACTTC
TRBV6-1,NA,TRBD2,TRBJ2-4,CASTRHTTSGSSAKNIQYF,TGTGCCAGCACCCGACACACAACTAGCGGGAGTTCAGCCAAAAACATTCAGTACTTC
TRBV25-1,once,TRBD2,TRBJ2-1,CASSYGGGAVNGQFF,TGTGCCAGCAGTTATGGCGGGGGGGCTGTAAATGGGCAGTTCTTC
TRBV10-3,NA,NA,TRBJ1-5,CAISESDPSSNQPQHF,TGTGCCATCAGTGAGTCCGACCCCTCGAGCAATCAGCCCCAGCATTTT
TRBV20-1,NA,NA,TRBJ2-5,CSAEDKGEIQYF,TGCAGTGCTGAGGACAAGGGGGAGATCCAGTACTTC
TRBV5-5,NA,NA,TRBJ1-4,CASSRAGGATNEKLFF,TGTGCCAGCAGCCGGGCCGGGGGCGCAACTAATGAAAAACTGTTTTTT
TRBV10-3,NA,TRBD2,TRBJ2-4,CAISESGIPKNIQYF,TGTGCCATCAGTGAAAGCGGGATTCCCAAAAACATTCAGTACTTC
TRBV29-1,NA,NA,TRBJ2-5,CSAVQGEGETQYF,TGCAGCGCTGTACAGGGAGAGGGGGAGACCCAGTACTTC
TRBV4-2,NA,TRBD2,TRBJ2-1,CASSQDTRGGYNEQFF,TGTGCCAGCAGCCAAGATACGCGGGGGGGCTACAATGAGCAGTTCTTC
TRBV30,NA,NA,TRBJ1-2,CAWRIVSLMGYGYTF,TGTGCCTGGAGAATCGTCTCCCTTATGGGCTATGGCTACACCTTC
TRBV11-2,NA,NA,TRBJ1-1,CASSLFVTEAFF,TGTGCCAGCAGCTTATTCGTCACTGAAGCTTTCTTT